The 21 T cell receptor beta chains in this list originate from one sample, sequenced in a study of blood T cells in healthy people across ages. Primed by a sample-barcoded 5' primer and a J-beta primer mix, a second PCR proceeded for roughly 7 to 11 cycles. TCRdb analysed the 5' RACE reads with MiXCR anew, one entry per CDR3 protein. The sample contains fewer than 1,000,000 distinct CDR3 sequences, less than 60% of which appear only once. Sequencing input: blood. The receptor source for this set is a man aged 80 or over in good health.

This chain uses TRBV29-1 with TRBJ2-7; 7 positions match TRBD2. The CDR3 is made up of 15 amino acids. V lost 7 bases and J lost 1; bases outside the gene matches: 13. Germline assignment: CDR1 SQVTM and CDR2 ANQGSEA. This chain's CDR3 is CSGGVWRGTSYEQYF. Here the CDR3 DNA reads TGCAGCGGGGGGGTCTGGCGGGGGACTTCCTACGAGCAGTACTTC.

This chain joins TRBV20-1 and TRBJ2-1, with TRBD1 matching over 9 bases. Germline CDR1 DFQATT, CDR2 SNEGSKA (reference sequence). The CDR3 is 19 residues long. V trimming: 3 bases; J trimming: 0 bases; junction bases outside the gene matches: 15. This CDR3 is CSARGTGTGSRISYNEQFF. The CDR3 nucleotides are TGCAGTGCTAGGGGAACCGGGACAGGGTCCAGAATCTCCTACAATGAGCAGTTCTTC.

The gene calls are TRBV4-2 and TRBJ1-1; D may be TRBD1 (6 bases). The CDR3 is 14 residues long. The V end lost 4 bases, the J end lost 1 base, and 10 bases lay between the germline ends. Germline V gene lookup returns CDR1 LGHNA and CDR2 YNFKEQ. The DNA for the CDR3 is TGTGCCAGCAGCCCGATGGGACAGAACACTGAAGCTTTCTTT. Its protein product is CASSPMGQNTEAFF.

The table lists this clonotype with a few counts. V usage is TRBV6-1 and J usage is TRBJ2-3; no firm D call. CDR1 is MNHNS and CDR2 is SASEGT in the germline V gene. The CDR3 length is 12 residues. Trimming stripped 4 bases from V and 14 bases from J, with 16 bases between. DNA of the CDR3: TGTGCCAGCAGTGCCTGGACGCGCTCGCCGTATTTT. Protein: CASSAWTRSPYF.

This clonotype was detected once. The J gene is TRBJ2-1, the V gene TRBV16, with unresolved D. CDR1 KGHSY and CDR2 FQNENV come from the germline V gene. Trimming removed 8 bases from V and 4 bases from J, with 12 bases in between. The length of the CDR3 is 13 residues. CDR3 protein: CASAAPNYNEQFF. CDR3 in DNA: TGTGCCAGCGCCGCCCCCAATTACAATGAGCAGTTCTTC.

The CDR3 spells CASQGHYNSPLHF. CDR3 DNA: TGTGCCAGCCAGGGACATTATAATTCACCCCTCCACTTT. The chain combines TRBV18 with TRBJ1-6; tentatively, D is TRBD1 (6 bases). This CDR3 region has 13 residues. Per the germline V gene, CDR1 is KGHSH and CDR2 is LQKENI. With 8 bases removed from V and 4 bases from J, the gap between germline ends came to 9 bases.

This clonotype came up a few times. V gene TRBV9 combines with J gene TRBJ2-2; the D gene is possibly TRBD1 (6 bases). The CDR3 runs 16 residues. Germline V gives CDR1 SGDLS, CDR2 YYNGEE. V was clipped by 3 bases and J by 5 bases, with 17 bases between them. The CDR3 region has the DNA TGTGCCAGCAGCGCGAATTCCGGGACACCGACCGGGGAGCTGTTTTTT. Its translation is CASSANSGTPTGELFF. Using reference TRBV9 and TRBJ2-2 for the parts outside the CDR3, the full variable domain is DSGVTQTPKHLITATGQRVTLRCSPRSGDLSVYWYQQSLDQGLQFLIQYYNGEERAKGNILERFSAQQFPDLHSELNLSSLELGDSALYFCASSANSGTPTGELFFGEGSRLTVL.

The chain recombines TRBV29-1 with TRBJ1-1; tentative D call: TRBD1 (5 bases). The CDR3 sequence is 13 residues long. Trimming cost V 6 bases and J 0 bases, with 11 bases left between them. CDR1 and CDR2 from the germline V gene are SQVTM and ANQGSEA. This CDR3 reads CSVLGRLNTEAFF. The CDR3 DNA reads as TGCAGCGTCCTGGGACGTTTGAACACTGAAGCTTTCTTT.

V is TRBV24-1 and J is TRBJ2-1; the match to TRBD2 covers 11 bases. The CDR3 is 19 residues long. In germline, CDR1 is KGHDR, CDR2 SFDVKD. The trim removed 5 bases at V and 4 bases at J, leaving 15 bases unmatched. CDR3 residues: CATSGGTNTGTSGYNEQFF. CDR3 DNA sequence: TGTGCCACCAGTGGAGGGACAAACACCGGGACTAGCGGATACAATGAGCAGTTCTTC.

Comments on this clonotype: A junction end diverges from the germline sequence, so it may reflect a read error. J is TRBJ2-3 and V is TRBV20-1, with 8 bases fitting TRBD1. This CDR3 has 15 residues. From germline, CDR1 is DFQATT and CDR2 SNEGSKA (reference sequence). CDR3 DNA sequence: TGCAGTGCTATGGACAGGGCAGTAAGCACAGGTACGCAGTATTTT. Protein product: CSAMDRAVSTGTQYF.

Turning to this clonotype: This clone may be a read error of a much larger clone one base away. The J gene is TRBJ2-1, the V gene TRBV7-2; TRBD1 aligns across 8 bases. The trim removed 5 bases at V and 6 bases at J, leaving 12 bases unmatched. Germline V gene sequence: CDR1 SGHTA, CDR2 FQGNSA. This CDR3 is 16 amino acids long. For the CDR3, the DNA is TGTGCCAGCAGCAAGGAACGACAGGGGAGGTGCAATGAGCAGTTCTTC. Protein: CASSKERQGRCNEQFF.

In DNA, the CDR3 is TGTGCCATCAGTGAGTCCACTAGCGGGGGGACCTCCTACGAGCAGTACTTC. This translates into CAISESTSGGTSYEQYF. V gene TRBV10-3 combines with J gene TRBJ2-7; 12 positions match TRBD2. Germline CDR1 is ENHRY and CDR2 is SYGVKD. V shed 0 bases and J 0 bases; nucleotides not matched to a gene: 3. The CDR3 is 17 residues long.

The V call is TRBV2, the J call TRBJ2-1; the match to TRBD2 covers 13 bases. With V trimmed by 7 bases and J by 5 bases, 8 bases remained unmatched. The CDR3 runs 16 residues. In germline, CDR1 is SNHLY, CDR2 FYNNEI. Written as DNA, the CDR3 is TGTGCCAGCACCCAGAGACTAGCGGGAGGAAACAATGAGCAGTTCTTC. Encoded protein: CASTQRLAGGNNEQFF.

This clonotype turned up a few times. The chain employs TRBV29-1 and TRBJ2-3; D may match TRBD1 or TRBD2 (5 bases each). CDR1 is SQVTM and CDR2 is ANQGSEA in the germline V gene. The CDR3 runs to 14 residues. Trimming took 2 bases from V and 4 from J, leaving 13 bases between them. Written as DNA, the CDR3 is TGCAGCGTTGAATTGGGGGAGCAGCCAGATACGCAGTATTTT. Translation: CSVELGEQPDTQYF.

The sample holds a few counts of this clonotype. The V and J genes are TRBV18 and TRBJ2-5, with 8 bases aligning to TRBD2. The CDR3 runs to 19 residues. V lost 2 bases to trimming and J lost 5 bases; unmatched junction nucleotides: 19. The V gene's germline CDR1 is KGHSH and CDR2 LQKENI. The CDR3 reads CASSPSPGGPEGIMETQYF. The CDR3 region has the DNA TGTGCCAGCTCACCATCCCCGGGAGGGCCCGAAGGGATTATGGAGACCCAGTACTTC.

This clonotype was seen more than once but under ten times. The CDR3, as DNA: TGTGCCAGCAGCTTAGGCACCGGGGGAGCCAGTCAAGAGACCCAGTACTTC. This sequence encodes CASSLGTGGASQETQYF. The rearrangement joins TRBV13 to TRBJ2-5; D may be TRBD2 (6 bases). Germline CDR1 and CDR2: PRHDT and FYEKMQ (reference sequence). Between the trimmed V and J ends, which lost 0 bases and 2 bases, there was a span of 16 bases. The CDR3 spans 17 residues. Supplemented by reference TRBV13 and TRBJ2-5, the full variable domain reads AAGVIQSPRHLIKEKRETATLKCYPIPRHDTVYWYQQGPGQDPQFLISFYEKMQSDKGSIPDRFSAQQFSDYHSELNMSSLELGDSALYFCASSLGTGGASQETQYFGPGTRLLVL.

The rearrangement links TRBV3-1 to TRBJ1-1, with TRBD1 as a possible D gene (6 bases). V was clipped by 1 base and J by 5 bases, with 14 bases between them. From germline, CDR1 is LGHDT and CDR2 YNNKEL (reference sequence). This CDR3 is built from 15 residues. CDR3 sequence reads: CASSQGRGAGTEAFF. The CDR3 DNA follows: TGTGCCAGCAGCCAAGGACGGGGGGCAGGAACTGAAGCTTTCTTT.

The V and J genes are TRBV4-1 and TRBJ2-5, with 9 bases identical to TRBD1. Matching the DNA end better, TRBJ2-7 makes the J call doubtful. The CDR3 consists of 16 residues. The germline V gene encodes CDR1 MGHRA and CDR2 YSYEKL. CDR3 in amino acids: CASSQDPRQGAYEQYF. In nucleotides, the CDR3 is TGCGCCAGCAGCCAAGACCCCAGACAGGGGGCCTACGAGCAGTACTTC.

This chain links TRBV25-1 with TRBJ2-7, with TRBD2 as a possible D gene (6 bases). With 2 bases removed from V and 2 bases from J, the gap between germline ends came to 13 bases. Per germline, CDR1 MGHDK and CDR2 SYGVNS. The CDR3 loop spans 15 amino acids. The CDR3 bases are TGTGCCAGCAGTGAAGGGGGACTTAGAACCTACGAGCAGTACTTC. Translation gives CASSEGGLRTYEQYF.

The V gene is TRBV7-9, the J gene TRBJ1-4, with no clear D. Looked up from germline, CDR1 is SEHNR and CDR2 is FQNEAQ (reference sequence). Trimming removed 8 bases at V and 7 bases at J, with 20 bases between. The CDR3 length is 15 residues. In DNA, the CDR3 is TGTGCCAGCGCCATGTCGCGTCAGACCGGTGAAAAACTGTTTTTT. Protein: CASAMSRQTGEKLFF.

The chain links TRBV6-2 or TRBV6-3 to TRBJ2-3; D is possibly TRBD1 (5 bases). Germline lookup yields CDR1 MNHEY and CDR2 SVGEGT. Trimming stripped 6 bases from V and 4 bases from J, with 20 bases between. The CDR3 has 16 residues. The CDR3 loop is CASSSPRTGLSDTQYF. CDR3 coding DNA: TGTGCCAGCAGCTCACCCCGAACAGGATTATCAGATACGCAGTATTTT.